This is a list of T cell receptor beta chains from one sample in a study of shared clonotypes between healthy human individuals. Here immunoSEQ multiplex PCR was the method, and the copy in TCRdb shows in-frame clones only, minus some. The table lists roughly 760,000 clones, over 65% of them singletons. The sample consisted of memory CD4+ T cells sorted from blood. These receptors all stem from a woman in her 30s in good health. The CDR3 runs from the conserved cysteine through the conserved F or W. Fields, in order: clone size, CDR3 length, J gene, V gene, D gene, CDR3 DNA, CDR3 protein. A D gene is named only where the DNA matches it firmly. Only part of the rows carry a size: once, few, many, or a class if the clone is expanded.

abundance: NA; len: 14; j_gene: TRBJ1-5; v_gene: TRBV6-1; d_gene: TRBD1; CDR3nt: TGTGCCAGCAGCGGACAGGGGTCGGAACAGCCCCAGCATTTT; CDR3aa: CASSGQGSEQPQHF
abundance: NA; len: 19; j_gene: TRBJ1-2; v_gene: TRBV5-1; d_gene: TRBD1; CDR3nt: TGCGCCAGCAGCTTTGGGGGCAGGGGGATTTATTCAACTAACTATGGCTACACCTTC; CDR3aa: CASSFGGRGIYSTNYGYTF
abundance: NA; len: 13; j_gene: TRBJ2-3; v_gene: TRBV18; d_gene: NA; CDR3nt: TGTGCCAGCTCCACCGGGAAAACAGATACGCAGTATTTT; CDR3aa: CASSTGKTDTQYF
abundance: few; len: 17; j_gene: TRBJ2-3; v_gene: TRBV11-2; d_gene: NA; CDR3nt: TGTGCCAGCAGCTTATCTCGCAGGCCCCCCAGCACAGATACGCAGTATTTT; CDR3aa: CASSLSRRPPSTDTQYF
abundance: once; len: 14; j_gene: TRBJ2-5; v_gene: TRBV4-2; d_gene: TRBD2; CDR3nt: TGTGCCAGCAGCGTAAGCGGGAGTTTTGAGACCCAGTACTTC; CDR3aa: CASSVSGSFETQYF
abundance: NA; len: 13; j_gene: TRBJ1-1; v_gene: TRBV14; d_gene: NA; CDR3nt: TGTGCCAGCAGCCGCGGAGGTAACACTGAAGCTTTCTTT; CDR3aa: CASSRGGNTEAFF
abundance: NA; len: 16; j_gene: TRBJ2-5; v_gene: TRBV28; d_gene: TRBD2; CDR3nt: TGTGCCAGCACGTTAGGACCTAGCGGGGGTCAAGAGACCCAGTACTTC; CDR3aa: CASTLGPSGGQETQYF
abundance: few; len: 15; j_gene: TRBJ1-1; v_gene: TRBV28; d_gene: NA; CDR3nt: TGTGCCAGCAGTTTTCAATCTGACCTCTACACTGAAGCTTTCTTT; CDR3aa: CASSFQSDLYTEAFF
abundance: NA; len: 15; j_gene: TRBJ2-5; v_gene: TRBV7-9; d_gene: TRBD2; CDR3nt: TGTGCCAGCAGCTTAGCCGGCGGGAGTATAGAGACCCAGTACTTC; CDR3aa: CASSLAGGSIETQYF
abundance: NA; len: 14; j_gene: TRBJ2-5; v_gene: TRBV28; d_gene: NA; CDR3nt: TGTGCCAGCAGTTTGGGGGGGCGGGTTGAGACCCAGTACTTC; CDR3aa: CASSLGGRVETQYF
abundance: NA; len: 14; j_gene: TRBJ1-1; v_gene: TRBV30; d_gene: TRBD1; CDR3nt: TGTGCCTGGAGTCCCCGGGACAGGGACACTGAAGCTTTCTTT; CDR3aa: CAWSPRDRDTEAFF
abundance: NA; len: 16; j_gene: TRBJ2-7; v_gene: TRBV5-4; d_gene: TRBD2; CDR3nt: TGTGCCAGCAGCTTGGGGAGGGGGACTAGCAGTTACGAGCAGTACTTC; CDR3aa: CASSLGRGTSSYEQYF
abundance: NA; len: 13; j_gene: TRBJ2-5; v_gene: TRBV11-1; d_gene: TRBD2; CDR3nt: TGTGCCAGCAGAAGCGGGAATCAAGAGACCCAGTACTTC; CDR3aa: CASRSGNQETQYF
abundance: NA; len: 17; j_gene: TRBJ2-5; v_gene: TRBV5-4; d_gene: TRBD2; CDR3nt: TGTGCCAGCAGCTTGGGTGGGGTAGCGGGAGGGCAAGAGACCCAGTACTTC; CDR3aa: CASSLGGVAGGQETQYF
abundance: NA; len: 14; j_gene: TRBJ2-7; v_gene: TRBV5-1; d_gene: NA; CDR3nt: TGCGCCAGCAGGCTAGGCTCCAACGAGAACGAGCAGTACTTC; CDR3aa: CASRLGSNENEQYF
abundance: NA; len: 15; j_gene: TRBJ2-1; v_gene: TRBV18; d_gene: NA; CDR3nt: TGTGCCAGCTCACCGGGACAGATGACCCTATCGGGGGGGTTCTTC; CDR3aa: CASSPGQMTLSGGFF
abundance: NA; len: 16; j_gene: TRBJ2-7; v_gene: TRBV28; d_gene: NA; CDR3nt: TGTGCCAGCAGCATTATGCGAGGGGGAAGCTCCTACGAGCAGTACTTC; CDR3aa: CASSIMRGGSSYEQYF
abundance: NA; len: 14; j_gene: TRBJ1-3; v_gene: TRBV5-1; d_gene: NA; CDR3nt: TGCGCCAGCGCTACAGGGACCTCTGGAAACACCATATATTTT; CDR3aa: CASATGTSGNTIYF
abundance: NA; len: 13; j_gene: TRBJ1-2; v_gene: TRBV6-4; d_gene: NA; CDR3nt: TGTGCCAGCAGTCCCACAGATTCCGCGGGCTACACCTTC; CDR3aa: CASSPTDSAGYTF
abundance: NA; len: 14; j_gene: TRBJ1-5; v_gene: TRBV28; d_gene: TRBD1; CDR3nt: TGTGCCAGCAGTTCAGGGGGTGACCTTTCGCCCCAGCATTTT; CDR3aa: CASSSGGDLSPQHF
abundance: NA; len: 16; j_gene: TRBJ2-1; v_gene: TRBV5-1; d_gene: TRBD2; CDR3nt: TGCGCCAGCAGCTCCAAGACTAGCGGGAGGTTGAATGAGCAGTTCTTC; CDR3aa: CASSSKTSGRLNEQFF
abundance: NA; len: 16; j_gene: TRBJ1-2; v_gene: TRBV4-1; d_gene: NA; CDR3nt: TGCGCCAGCAGCCATACCTTCCTGACAGGCCGGGAAGGCTACACCTTC; CDR3aa: CASSHTFLTGREGYTF
abundance: NA; len: 13; j_gene: TRBJ1-2; v_gene: TRBV19; d_gene: NA; CDR3nt: TGTGCCACCAGGCGGCAGGGGCAATTTGGCTACACCTTC; CDR3aa: CATRRQGQFGYTF
abundance: NA; len: 16; j_gene: TRBJ1-5; v_gene: TRBV28; d_gene: NA; CDR3nt: TGTGCCAGCACCCCCCGGAGGTGGGATGGCAATCAGCCCCAGCATTTT; CDR3aa: CASTPRRWDGNQPQHF
abundance: NA; len: 15; j_gene: TRBJ1-1; v_gene: TRBV25-1; d_gene: NA; CDR3nt: TGTGCCAGCAGTGACGAGACTACAGGGTTCGCTGAAGCTTTCTTT; CDR3aa: CASSDETTGFAEAFF
abundance: NA; len: 13; j_gene: TRBJ2-7; v_gene: TRBV27; d_gene: NA; CDR3nt: TGTGCCAGCAGTTCTTTGCGATCCTACGAGCAGTACTTC; CDR3aa: CASSSLRSYEQYF
abundance: NA; len: 14; j_gene: TRBJ2-7; v_gene: TRBV28; d_gene: NA; CDR3nt: TGTGCCAGCAGCCGGACCCTAGGGTGGGGGGAGCAGTACTTC; CDR3aa: CASSRTLGWGEQYF
abundance: few; len: 15; j_gene: TRBJ1-4; v_gene: TRBV5-1; d_gene: TRBD1; CDR3nt: TGCGCCAGCAGCGTTGGACAGGGAACTAATGAAAAACTGTTTTTT; CDR3aa: CASSVGQGTNEKLFF
abundance: few; len: 12; j_gene: TRBJ1-1; v_gene: TRBV18; d_gene: NA; CDR3nt: TGTGCCAGCTCACCCTATGGGAGTGAAGCTTTCTTT; CDR3aa: CASSPYGSEAFF
abundance: few; len: 15; j_gene: TRBJ2-5; v_gene: TRBV29-1; d_gene: TRBD2; CDR3nt: TGCAGCGTTGGAAGTATTGCGGGAGGGCCCCCCACCCAGTACTTC; CDR3aa: CSVGSIAGGPPTQYF
abundance: NA; len: 14; j_gene: TRBJ1-2; v_gene: TRBV6-6; d_gene: TRBD1; CDR3nt: TGTGCCAGCAGTAACCGACAAGGACAGGCTGGCTACACCTTC; CDR3aa: CASSNRQGQAGYTF
abundance: NA; len: 14; j_gene: TRBJ1-1; v_gene: TRBV11-2; d_gene: NA; CDR3nt: TGTGCCAGCAGCTTACCCACAGGGAACACTGAAGCTTTCTTT; CDR3aa: CASSLPTGNTEAFF
abundance: NA; len: 15; j_gene: TRBJ1-2; v_gene: TRBV6-5; d_gene: NA; CDR3nt: TGTGCCAGCAAATCCGGGGACACCCTTAACTATGGCTACACCTTC; CDR3aa: CASKSGDTLNYGYTF
abundance: NA; len: 13; j_gene: TRBJ2-7; v_gene: TRBV10-2; d_gene: NA; CDR3nt: TGCGCCAGCAGTCAGTTAGACGCCTACGAGCAGTACTTC; CDR3aa: CASSQLDAYEQYF
abundance: NA; len: 13; j_gene: TRBJ2-5; v_gene: TRBV5-6; d_gene: NA; CDR3nt: TGTGCCAGCAGCCTTGAGATTGGAGCGGCCCAGTACTTC; CDR3aa: CASSLEIGAAQYF
abundance: NA; len: 13; j_gene: TRBJ2-7; v_gene: TRBV7-6; d_gene: NA; CDR3nt: TGTGCCAGCAGCCCGGACAGTTACTACGAGCAGTACTTC; CDR3aa: CASSPDSYYEQYF
abundance: NA; len: 13; j_gene: TRBJ1-5; v_gene: TRBV19; d_gene: NA; CDR3nt: TGTGCCAGTAGTATCCAGCCCAATCAGCCCCAGCATTTT; CDR3aa: CASSIQPNQPQHF
abundance: once; len: 15; j_gene: TRBJ1-2; v_gene: TRBV6-5; d_gene: NA; CDR3nt: TGTGCCAGCAGTTACGGCGCAGGGTCTAACTATGGCTACACCTTC; CDR3aa: CASSYGAGSNYGYTF
abundance: NA; len: 16; j_gene: TRBJ2-1; v_gene: TRBV28; d_gene: TRBD2; CDR3nt: TGTGCCAGCAGTGGGACTAGCGGGAACTCCTACAATGAGCAGTTCTTC; CDR3aa: CASSGTSGNSYNEQFF
abundance: NA; len: 15; j_gene: TRBJ2-5; v_gene: TRBV7-2; d_gene: TRBD2; CDR3nt: TGTGCCAGCAGCTACGTGACTAGCGCCGCGGGGACCCAGTACTTC; CDR3aa: CASSYVTSAAGTQYF
abundance: few; len: 14; j_gene: TRBJ1-3; v_gene: TRBV6-1; d_gene: NA; CDR3nt: TGTGCCAGCAGTGACCAGATCTCTGGAAACACCATATATTTT; CDR3aa: CASSDQISGNTIYF
abundance: NA; len: 16; j_gene: TRBJ2-1; v_gene: TRBV10-3; d_gene: NA; CDR3nt: TGTGCCATCAGTGACCCCCCCGGACTCCCCGGGGAGGAGCAGTTCTTC; CDR3aa: CAISDPPGLPGEEQFF
abundance: NA; len: 16; j_gene: TRBJ2-5; v_gene: TRBV9; d_gene: TRBD2; CDR3nt: TGTGCCAGCAGCGTAGGGCTAGCGGGAGCCAAAGAGACCCAGTACTTC; CDR3aa: CASSVGLAGAKETQYF
abundance: NA; len: 16; j_gene: TRBJ1-5; v_gene: TRBV5-1; d_gene: NA; CDR3nt: TGCGCCAGCAGCGGAGGGACGGCTAGGAGGGATCAGCCCCAGCATTTT; CDR3aa: CASSGGTARRDQPQHF
abundance: NA; len: 13; j_gene: TRBJ2-5; v_gene: TRBV18; d_gene: NA; CDR3nt: TGTGCCAGCTCACCAACGAAACAAGAGACCCAGTACTTC; CDR3aa: CASSPTKQETQYF
abundance: NA; len: 10; j_gene: TRBJ2-5; v_gene: TRBV5-8; d_gene: NA; CDR3nt: TGTGCCAGCCATTGGGGCGCCCAGTACTTC; CDR3aa: CASHWGAQYF
abundance: many; len: 16; j_gene: TRBJ2-7; v_gene: TRBV7-2; d_gene: TRBD2; CDR3nt: TGTGCCAGCAGCCCGTCCGGGACTAGCGGGGTTTACGAGCAGTACTTC; CDR3aa: CASSPSGTSGVYEQYF
abundance: NA; len: 13; j_gene: TRBJ2-3; v_gene: TRBV5-4; d_gene: NA; CDR3nt: TGTGCCAGCAGTTCTGAGGTTGCAGATACGCAGTATTTT; CDR3aa: CASSSEVADTQYF
abundance: once; len: 14; j_gene: TRBJ2-2; v_gene: TRBV29-1; d_gene: TRBD1; CDR3nt: TGCAGCGTTGAAGAACACAGGGGAACCGGGGAGCTGTTTTTT; CDR3aa: CSVEEHRGTGELFF
abundance: once; len: 16; j_gene: TRBJ2-6; v_gene: TRBV5-1; d_gene: TRBD1; CDR3nt: TGCGCCAGCAGCTTATTGACAGGGACTGGGGCCAACGTCCTGACTTTC; CDR3aa: CASSLLTGTGANVLTF
abundance: NA; len: 14; j_gene: TRBJ2-7; v_gene: TRBV29-1; d_gene: NA; CDR3nt: TGCAGCGTAGGGAGGATGGGGAGGGGGCGCGAGCAGTACTTC; CDR3aa: CSVGRMGRGREQYF
abundance: once; len: 18; j_gene: TRBJ1-5; v_gene: TRBV19; d_gene: TRBD1; CDR3nt: TGTGCCAGTAGTATAACCGGGACAGGGGGCTTTAGGAATCAGCCCCAGCATTTT; CDR3aa: CASSITGTGGFRNQPQHF
abundance: NA; len: 11; j_gene: TRBJ1-3; v_gene: TRBV20-1; d_gene: NA; CDR3nt: TGCAGTGCACGGTCCGGAAACACCATATATTTT; CDR3aa: CSARSGNTIYF